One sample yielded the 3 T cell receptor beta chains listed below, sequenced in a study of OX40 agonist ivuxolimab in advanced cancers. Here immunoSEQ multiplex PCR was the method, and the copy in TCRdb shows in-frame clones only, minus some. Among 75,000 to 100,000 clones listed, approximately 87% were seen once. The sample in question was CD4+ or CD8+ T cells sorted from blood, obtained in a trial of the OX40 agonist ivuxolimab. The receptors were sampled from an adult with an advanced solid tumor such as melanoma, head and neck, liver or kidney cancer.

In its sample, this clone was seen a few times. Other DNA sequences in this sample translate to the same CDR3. In DNA form, the CDR3 reads TGTGCCAGTAGTACCACGGGAGACTATGGCTACACCTTC. It translates to CASSTTGDYGYTF. The chain links TRBV19 to TRBJ1-2; D is ambiguous. Looked up from germline, CDR1 is LNHDA and CDR2 is SQIVND (reference sequence). CDR3 length: 13 amino acids. Trimming stripped 4 bases from V and 3 bases from J, with 9 bases between.

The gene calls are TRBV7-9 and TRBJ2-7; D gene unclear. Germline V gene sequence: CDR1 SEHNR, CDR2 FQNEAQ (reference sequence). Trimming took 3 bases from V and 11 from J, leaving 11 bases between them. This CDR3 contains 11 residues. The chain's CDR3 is CASSFLGPEYF. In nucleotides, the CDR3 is TGTGCCAGCAGCTTCTTGGGCCCTGAGTACTTC.

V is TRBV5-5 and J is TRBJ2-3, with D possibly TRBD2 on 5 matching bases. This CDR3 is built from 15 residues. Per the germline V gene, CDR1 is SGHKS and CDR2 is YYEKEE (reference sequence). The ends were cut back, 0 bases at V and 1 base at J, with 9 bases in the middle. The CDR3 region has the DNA TGTGCCAGCAGCTTGGAGCGGCACCGCACAGATACGCAGTATTTT. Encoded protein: CASSLERHRTDTQYF.